Shown below are 25 T cell receptor beta chains from a single sample sequenced in a study of cytomegalovirus exposure and HLA in healthy donors. Researchers ran the PCR with 60 Vbeta and 13 Jbeta primers. Repertoires were generated with immunoSEQ multiplex PCR, while TCRdb's copy carries only in-frame clones and drops some. This repertoire shows more than 95,000 clones, 65% to 75% found once; its top ten account for roughly 3%. What was sequenced was PBMCs. These TCRs come from a female donor in good health and CMV-seropositive.

V usage is TRBV6-5 and J usage is TRBJ1-1; D is unresolved. Germline V gives CDR1 MNHEY, CDR2 SVGAGI. Trimming shortened V by 4 bases and J by 4 bases, and 7 bases separated the two germline ends. The CDR3 spans 12 residues. Written as DNA, the CDR3 is TGTGCCAGCAGTTCCCCGCGCACTGAAGCTTTCTTT. Translation: CASSSPRTEAFF.

In the case of this clone: Sequence at one end of the junction differs from germline and may be a read error. J is TRBJ2-5 and V is TRBV7-7; D might be TRBD2 (6 bases). The CDR3 contains 13 residues. Germline assignment: CDR1 SSHAT and CDR2 FNYEAQ (reference sequence). The CDR3 loop is CASSRDSEETQYF. CDR3 sequence (DNA): TGTGCTAGCAGCCGGGACTCGGAGGAGACCCAGTACTTC.

The chain uses TRBV7-6 and TRBJ2-2; TRBD2 matches 7 bases. V trimming: 4 bases; J trimming: 6 bases; junction bases outside the gene matches: 14. This CDR3 spans 17 amino acids. CDR1 and CDR2 from the germline V gene are SGHVS and FNYEAQ. Here the CDR3 DNA reads TGTGCCAGCAGCTACTTTGATACGGGAGGAAGGCCCGGGGAGCTGTTTTTT. Amino acid sequence: CASSYFDTGGRPGELFF.

In this sample, this clone turned up once. The rearrangement joins TRBV4-1 to TRBJ1-4; tentatively, D is TRBD1 (5 bases). V was shortened by 2 bases and J by 6 bases, with 19 bases between the two germline ends. The length of the CDR3 is 17 residues. CDR1 is MGHRA, CDR2 YSYEKL, per germline. The CDR3 sequence: CASSQPFVRAKDEKLFF. The DNA of the CDR3 is TGCGCCAGCAGCCAACCTTTCGTCAGGGCCAAGGATGAAAAACTGTTTTTT.

As DNA, the CDR3 is TGTGCCAGCAGCCCAGGGATTTCCGGGGAGCTGTTTTTT. This codes for CASSPGISGELFF. The chain is built from TRBV7-3 and TRBJ2-2, with a possible D match to TRBD1 (5 bases). The CDR3 contains 13 residues. With 5 bases removed from V and 6 bases from J, the gap between germline ends came to 10 bases. Germline CDR1 reads SGHTA; CDR2 reads FQGTGA.

V usage is TRBV7-9 and J usage is TRBJ2-1, with TRBD2 matching 8 bases. This CDR3 is 16 amino acids long. Looked up from germline, CDR1 is SEHNR and CDR2 is FQNEAQ (reference sequence). V gave up 5 bases and J gave up 10 bases; unmatched junction bases: 16. DNA of the CDR3: TGTGCCAGCAGCCCGACGTGGACGGGAGGGCCTGAAGAGCAGTTCTTC. Protein sequence: CASSPTWTGGPEEQFF.

V gene TRBV6-5 combines with J gene TRBJ2-7; TRBD2 agrees at 7 bases. The CDR3 consists of 14 residues. J was trimmed by 2 bases and V by 4 bases; bases with no gene match: 5. From germline, CDR1 is MNHEY and CDR2 SVGAGI. CDR3 bases: TGTGCCAGCAGTTGGGGGGGTGATGCCTACGAGCAGTACTTC. Protein: CASSWGGDAYEQYF.

The J gene is TRBJ1-5, the V gene TRBV10-3; 9 bases match TRBD1. From germline, CDR1 is ENHRY and CDR2 SYGVKD. The length of the CDR3 is 14 residues. V trimming: 5 bases; J trimming: 5 bases; junction bases outside the gene matches: 4. In DNA form, the CDR3 reads TGTGCCATCAGTAATACAGGGGGCGATCAGCCCCAGCATTTT. Amino acid sequence: CAISNTGGDQPQHF.

In this sample, this clone turned up once. This CDR3 is CASRITGKDTQYF. Here the CDR3 DNA reads TGTGCCAGCAGGATTACAGGGAAAGATACGCAGTATTTT. The genes are TRBV2 and TRBJ2-3, with D perhaps matching TRBD1 (6 bases). The CDR3 consists of 13 residues. The germline CDR1 and CDR2 sequences are SNHLY and FYNNEI. Trimming shortened V by 6 bases and J by 5 bases, and 12 bases separated the two germline ends.

This clone has only a few counts. This rearrangement joins TRBV4-2 to TRBJ2-4, with D perhaps TRBD1 (5 bases). The CDR3 covers 15 residues. CDR1 and CDR2 (germline): LGHNA, YNFKEQ. The ends were cut back, 0 bases at V and 5 bases at J, with 11 bases in the middle. The DNA for the CDR3 is TGTGCCAGCAGCCAAGACGCAGGGCGTCAAAACATTCAGTACTTC. It is translated as CASSQDAGRQNIQYF.

The V gene is TRBV21-1, the J gene TRBJ2-1; the table's D call of TRBD2 was not tested on the DNA. TRBV21-1 is labeled a pseudogene. This CDR3 contains 16 residues. The CDR3 sequence is CASSTIIHGLNNEQFF. CDR3 in DNA: TGTGCCAGCAGCACCATCATTCACGGTCTAAACAATGAGCAGTTCTTC.

The rearrangement joins TRBV6-5 to TRBJ1-2; D gene ambiguous. CDR1 is MNHEY and CDR2 is SVGAGI in the germline V gene. V dropped 0 bases and J dropped 3 bases, with 11 bases sitting between them. This CDR3 region has 15 residues. CDR3 in DNA: TGTGCCAGCAGTTACTCCATCCCCGCGGACTATGGCTACACCTTC. Its translation: CASSYSIPADYGYTF.

This clone was seen only a few times. V is TRBV29-1 and J is TRBJ1-1; the D is unclear. Germline CDR1 and CDR2: SQVTM and ANQGSEA. The CDR3 has 12 residues. V lost 4 bases and J lost 2, with 8 bases in between. This chain's CDR3 is CSVVQSNTEAFF. In DNA form, the CDR3 reads TGCAGCGTTGTACAGAGCAACACTGAAGCTTTCTTT. Drawing the rest from reference TRBV29-1 and TRBJ1-1, the complete variable domain is SAVISQKPSRDICQRGTSLTIQCQVDSQVTMMFWYRQQPGQSLTLIATANQGSEATYESGFVIDKFPISRPNLTFSTLTVSNMSPEDSSIYLCSVVQSNTEAFFGQGTRLTVV.

This chain uses TRBV18 with TRBJ2-5; the D gene is possibly TRBD2 (6 bases). CDR1 and CDR2 from the germline V gene are KGHSH and LQKENI. The CDR3 totals 13 residues. Trimming took 6 bases from V and 5 from J, leaving 13 bases between them. The CDR3 is CASSSTGGETQYF. The CDR3 DNA reads TGTGCCAGCTCTTCGACTGGGGGGGAGACCCAGTACTTC.

CDR3 sequence: CASYEGGYGYTF. DNA for the CDR3: TGTGCCAGTTATGAAGGGGGTTATGGCTACACCTTC. The chain has TRBV25-1 and TRBJ1-2; D possibly corresponds to TRBD1 (6 bases). V was shortened by 9 bases and J by 5 bases, with 13 bases between the two germline ends. Per the germline V gene, CDR1 is MGHDK and CDR2 is SYGVNS. The CDR3 runs to 12 residues.

The chain uses TRBV9 and TRBJ2-3; no clear D. Germline CDR1 reads SGDLS; CDR2 reads YYNGEE. Trimming removed 0 bases from V and 4 bases from J, with 6 bases in between. The CDR3 runs to 13 residues. CDR3 sequence (DNA): TGTGCCAGCAGCGTAGCCCCGTCAGATACGCAGTATTTT. It is translated as CASSVAPSDTQYF.

The chain links TRBV11-2 to TRBJ2-2; D is possibly TRBD2 (6 bases). This CDR3 comprises 16 residues. CDR1 is SGHAT and CDR2 is FQNNGV in the germline V gene. The germline V and J ends were trimmed by 0 bases and 4 bases, with 12 bases remaining between them. The CDR3 nucleotides are TGTGCCAGCAGCTTAGATCCCGGGGGAATCACCGGGGAGCTGTTTTTT. Translated: CASSLDPGGITGELFF.

On this clone: This CDR3 is also generated by other DNA sequences in the sample. J is TRBJ1-1 and V is TRBV7-9, with a tentative D call TRBD1 (6 bases). Germline assignment: CDR1 SEHNR and CDR2 FQNEAQ (reference sequence). CDR3 size: 13 residues. V was shortened by 3 bases and J by 1 base, with 6 bases between the two germline ends. The CDR3, as DNA: TGTGCCAGCAGCTTCAGGGGGAACACTGAAGCTTTCTTT. It yields the protein CASSFRGNTEAFF.

The rearrangement uses TRBV30 and TRBJ2-5, with D possibly being TRBD2 (8 bases). Germline V gene data show CDR1 as GTSNPN and CDR2 as SVGIG (reference sequence). CDR3 length: 19 residues. Trimming stripped 3 bases from V and 5 bases from J, with 31 bases between. As DNA, the CDR3 is TGTGCCTGGAGCCCGGGACAGTGTAGCGGGAAACCCCGGGGGGAGACCCAGTACTTC. Translation gives CAWSPGQCSGKPRGETQYF.

The chain is built from TRBV7-2 and TRBJ2-1; D not certain. The V and J ends lost 5 bases and 9 bases respectively, with 11 bases between them. Per germline, CDR1 SGHTA and CDR2 FQGNSA. The CDR3 covers 12 residues. CDR3 sequence reads: CASSPLRGEQFF. DNA for the CDR3: TGTGCCAGCAGCCCCCTTCGAGGTGAGCAGTTCTTC.

The chain carries TRBV7-2 and TRBJ1-5, with D maybe TRBD1 (6 bases). Looked up from germline, CDR1 is SGHTA and CDR2 is FQGNSA. The CDR3 has 14 amino acids. Trimming removed 4 bases at V and 7 bases at J, with 14 bases between. CDR3 amino acids: CASSSTGTGQPQHF. The CDR3 DNA reads as TGTGCCAGCAGCTCAACAGGGACGGGCCAGCCCCAGCATTTT. The full variable domain, with the rest looked up from reference TRBV7-2 and TRBJ1-5, is GAGVSQSPSNKVTEKGKDVELRCDPISGHTALYWYRQSLGQGLEFLIYFQGNSAPDKSGLPSDRFSAERTGGSVSTLTIQRTQQEDSAVYLCASSSTGTGQPQHFGDGTRLSIL.

V and J are TRBV4-3 and TRBJ2-7; 7 nucleotides agree with TRBD1. Germline V gene sequence: CDR1 LGHNA, CDR2 YSLEER. The CDR3 spans 15 residues. Losses at the gene ends were 4 bases for V and 2 bases for J; bases not matched to a gene: 8. CDR3 sequence: CASSLSGQAAYEQYF. The CDR3 DNA sequence: TGCGCCAGCAGCCTCTCCGGACAGGCCGCCTACGAGCAGTACTTC.

This rearrangement joins TRBV19 to TRBJ2-7, with 9 bases matching TRBD2. Looked up from germline, CDR1 is LNHDA and CDR2 is SQIVND (reference sequence). The CDR3 totals 14 residues. Trimming took 4 bases from V and 6 from J; bases not matched to a gene: 7. The CDR3 region is CASSTGLALGEQYF. CDR3 sequence (DNA): TGTGCCAGTAGTACGGGACTAGCATTGGGCGAGCAGTACTTC. The whole variable domain, filled in from reference TRBV19 and TRBJ2-7, reads DGGITQSPKYLFRKEGQNVTLSCEQNLNHDAMYWYRQDPGQGLRLIYYSQIVNDFQKGDIAEGYSVSREKKESFPLTVTSAQKNPTAFYLCASSTGLALGEQYFGPGTRLTVT.

This sequence joins TRBV7-9 and TRBJ2-1, with unresolved D. CDR3 length equals 14 residues. V was pared by 4 bases and J by 8 bases, with 15 bases between. In germline, CDR1 is SEHNR, CDR2 FQNEAQ (reference sequence). The CDR3 DNA sequence: TGTGCCAGCAGCTCATCGGGTCCCTGGGATGAGCAGTTCTTC. It translates to CASSSSGPWDEQFF.

The genes are TRBV27 and TRBJ1-5; 7 bases map to TRBD1. Germline CDR1 and CDR2: MNHEY and SMNVEV (reference sequence). The CDR3 covers 15 residues. V dropped 6 bases and J dropped 7; count of bases not matched to a gene: 12. The CDR3 nucleotides read TGTGCCAGCAGGGGACTAGACAGGGTGGACCAGCCCCAGCATTTT. This encodes CASRGLDRVDQPQHF.